Presented here are 26 T cell receptor beta chains from one specimen sequenced in a study of Graves' ophthalmopathy and Graves' hyperthyroidism. Amplified material comprised TCR beta CDR3 regions derived from RNA transcripts. An initial RT-PCR round employing HTBI primers preceded a second-round multiplex PCR. TCRdb fed the multiplex PCR reads into MiXCR, producing one record per CDR3 protein. The table lists about 340,000 distinct CDR3 sequences, 15% to 20% of them singletons, with 9% to 15% in the top ten. Sequenced sample: peripheral blood. Source of these receptors: an adult man with Graves' ophthalmopathy.

This clonotype was seen repeatedly, ten times or more. This chain joins TRBV7-8 and TRBJ1-3; D remains ambiguous. Germline V lookup: CDR1 SGHVS, CDR2 FQNEAQ. V lost 4 bases and J lost 4, with 8 bases in between. There are 13 residues in the CDR3. The CDR3 here is CASSYLQGNTIYF. The CDR3 nucleotides read TGTGCCAGCAGCTATCTGCAGGGAAACACCATATATTTT.

At least ten counts were recorded for this clonotype. The chain has TRBV5-1 and TRBJ2-2; 9 nucleotides match TRBD1. Germline V gene sequence: CDR1 SGHRS, CDR2 YFSETQ. The ends lost 0 bases at V and 5 bases at J; junction bases unmatched: 5. This CDR3 contains 16 residues. The CDR3 here is CASSLAGQGRTGELFF. As DNA, the CDR3 is TGCGCCAGCAGCTTGGCGGGACAGGGCAGGACCGGGGAGCTGTTTTTT.

This clonotype was picked up many times. CDR3 in DNA: TGTGCCAGCAGCCGGACAGACCTTAATCAGCCCCAGCATTTT. This translates into CASSRTDLNQPQHF. The V call is TRBV11-2, the J call TRBJ1-5, with D possibly TRBD1 on 6 matching bases. The V gene's germline CDR1 is SGHAT and CDR2 FQNNGV. The CDR3 is made up of 14 amino acids. V lost 5 bases to trimming and J lost 4 bases, with 12 bases between them.

In its sample, this clonotype was seen many times. CDR3 loop: CASSLAANYGYTF. The CDR3, as DNA: TGTGCCAGCAGCTTAGCCGCGAACTATGGCTACACCTTC. The rearrangement uses TRBV7-2 and TRBJ1-2; no reliable D call. From germline, CDR1 is SGHTA and CDR2 FQGNSA. The CDR3 sequence is 13 residues long. V lost 0 bases to trimming and J lost 2 bases, with 4 bases between them.

At least ten counts were recorded for this clonotype. This chain uses TRBV6-1 with TRBJ2-7; no clear D gene. The germline CDR1 and CDR2 sequences are MNHNS and SASEGT. Trimming left V 7 bases short and J 7 bases short, with 23 bases between. This CDR3 contains 15 residues. CDR3 sequence: CASTEGGAPPLEQYF. The CDR3 nucleotides read TGTGCCAGCACCGAAGGTGGCGCCCCCCCACTTGAGCAGTACTTC.

This clonotype was picked up many times. The rearrangement uses TRBV6-4 and TRBJ1-1; no firm D call. The CDR3 runs 14 residues. Per the germline V gene, CDR1 is MRHNA and CDR2 is SNTAGT. V dropped 8 bases and J dropped 3 bases, with 16 bases sitting between them. In DNA form, the CDR3 reads TGTGCCAGCGGCTCCGGGAAGGAGGACACTGAAGCTTTCTTT. Its protein is CASGSGKEDTEAFF.

The J gene is TRBJ2-7, the V gene TRBV9; D is possibly TRBD1 (5 bases). Trimming took 4 bases from V and 7 from J, leaving 18 bases between them. Germline V lookup: CDR1 SGDLS, CDR2 YYNGEE. The CDR3 consists of 14 residues. The CDR3 region has the DNA TGTGCCAGCAGCCCCCAGGGTAGCATTTGGGAGCAGTACTTC. Its protein is CASSPQGSIWEQYF.

This clonotype was detected ten times or more. The gene calls are TRBV30 and TRBJ1-5; TRBD1 is a possible D gene (6 bases). Deletions cut 2 bases from V and 4 bases from J, with 15 bases between. Looked up from germline, CDR1 is GTSNPN and CDR2 is SVGIG (reference sequence). The CDR3 totals 15 residues. CDR3 residues: CAWSPRVGANQPQHF. As DNA, the CDR3 is TGTGCCTGGAGTCCCCGGGTGGGGGCGAATCAGCCCCAGCATTTT. Using reference TRBV30 and TRBJ1-5 for the parts outside the CDR3, the full variable domain is SQTIHQWPATLVQPVGSPLSLECTVEGTSNPNLYWYRQAAGRGLQLLFYSVGIGQISSEVPQNLSASRPQDRQFILSSKKLLLSDSGFYLCAWSPRVGANQPQHFGDGTRLSIL.

This clonotype was detected many times. The genes are TRBV7-9 and TRBJ2-7; a weak D match, TRBD1 (6 bases). The CDR3 runs to 13 residues. Germline loops: CDR1 SEHNR, CDR2 FQNEAQ (reference sequence). V lost 2 bases and J 2 bases, leaving 7 bases between the germline ends. This chain's CDR3 is CASSLKGAYEQYF. CDR3 sequence (DNA): TGTGCCAGCAGCTTAAAGGGGGCCTACGAGCAGTACTTC.

In DNA, the CDR3 is TGTGCCTGGAGTGTTCTAGCGGGAGTTAATGAGCAGTTCTTC. Protein product: CAWSVLAGVNEQFF. The chain joins TRBV30 to TRBJ2-1; 10 nucleotides line up with TRBD2. The CDR3 length is 14 residues. CDR1 and CDR2 (germline): GTSNPN, SVGIG (reference sequence). V was pared by 0 bases and J by 7 bases, with 3 bases of the junction left unmatched. Combining the CDR3 with reference TRBV30 and TRBJ2-1 gives the whole variable domain SQTIHQWPATLVQPVGSPLSLECTVEGTSNPNLYWYRQAAGRGLQLLFYSVGIGQISSEVPQNLSASRPQDRQFILSSKKLLLSDSGFYLCAWSVLAGVNEQFFGPGTRLTVL.

This clonotype was recorded at least ten times. The chain carries TRBV7-2 and TRBJ1-1; D gene unclear. Per the germline V gene, CDR1 is SGHTA and CDR2 is FQGNSA. V lost 1 base and J 1 base, leaving 7 bases between the germline ends. CDR3 length equals 14 residues. The DNA of the CDR3 is TGTGCCAGCAGCTTAGTAACCAAGAACACTGAAGCTTTCTTT. Residues: CASSLVTKNTEAFF.

This clonotype was counted ten times or more. The chain has TRBV7-9 and TRBJ2-7; a weak D match, TRBD1 (6 bases). Germline loops: CDR1 SEHNR, CDR2 FQNEAQ (reference sequence). The CDR3 spans 14 residues. Trimming stripped 5 bases from V and 0 bases from J, with 11 bases between. CDR3 sequence: CASSTGTTSYEQYF. CDR3 in DNA: TGTGCCAGCAGCACCGGGACAACCTCCTACGAGCAGTACTTC.

This clonotype was recorded at least ten times. The chain is built from TRBV15 and TRBJ1-2; D is uncertain. V lost 0 bases and J lost 4, with 15 bases in between. The CDR3 runs to 16 residues. Germline V CDR1 and CDR2: LNHNV, YYDKDF (reference sequence). For the CDR3, the DNA is TGTGCCACCAGCAGAGATGCGGTGGGAGCCTCCTATGGCTACACCTTC. Translation gives CATSRDAVGASYGYTF.

On this clonotype itself: A read error may be the cause here, since a much bigger clone is one base away. The chain recombines TRBV18 with TRBJ1-1; no clear D gene. The CDR3 loop spans 12 amino acids. V lost 2 bases to trimming and J lost 8 bases, with 9 bases between them. CDR1 KGHSH and CDR2 LQKENI come from the germline V gene. CDR3 coding DNA: TGTGCCAGCTCACCAGGGTTCACCGAAGCTTTCTTT. It is translated as CASSPGFTEAFF.

This clonotype has ten or more counts. The chain is built from TRBV28 and TRBJ2-5; D is uncertain. This CDR3 spans 15 amino acids. The germline V gene has CDR1 MDHEN and CDR2 SYDVKM. V was pared by 7 bases and J by 5 bases, with 20 bases between. As DNA, the CDR3 is TGTGCCAGCACCTGGCAGATCCCTCGCAGGGAGACCCAGTACTTC. Its protein is CASTWQIPRRETQYF. The entire variable domain, with the rest obtained from reference TRBV28 and TRBJ2-5, is as follows: DVKVTQSSRYLVKRTGEKVFLECVQDMDHENMFWYRQDPGLGLRLIYFSYDVKMKEKGDIPEGYSVSREKKERFSLILESASTNQTSMYLCASTWQIPRRETQYFGPGTRLLVL.

This clonotype was seen at least ten times. The chain couples TRBV27 to TRBJ2-2, with 14 bases identical to TRBD2. The CDR3 is 17 residues long. Germline trimming cut 5 bases from V and 7 bases from J; bases unmatched to any gene: 9. Per the germline V gene, CDR1 is MNHEY and CDR2 is SMNVEV (reference sequence). The CDR3 sequence: CASSKWTSGGPGGELFF. CDR3 bases: TGTGCCAGCAGTAAATGGACTAGCGGGGGGCCGGGCGGGGAGCTGTTTTTT.

This clonotype appeared many times. This rearrangement joins TRBV6-5 to TRBJ1-1, with D maybe TRBD1 (6 bases). Germline CDR1 and CDR2: MNHEY and SVGAGI. CDR3 length: 15 residues. Trimming cost V 0 bases and J 6 bases, with 14 bases left between them. The DNA of the CDR3 is TGTGCCAGCAGTTACTCGTTACAGGGAAAAGCTGAAGCTTTCTTT. Residues: CASSYSLQGKAEAFF.

The chain has TRBV7-9 and TRBJ2-5; D is possibly TRBD2 (6 bases). V dropped 3 bases and J dropped 5 bases, with 13 bases sitting between them. CDR3 size: 14 residues. Germline V gene sequence: CDR1 SEHNR, CDR2 FQNEAQ (reference sequence). CDR3 nucleotides: TGTGCCAGCAGCTTCTACACCGGAGGGGAGACCCAGTACTTC. This gives the protein CASSFYTGGETQYF. Based on the CDR3 plus reference TRBV7-9 and TRBJ2-5, the full variable domain is DTGVSQNPRHKITKRGQNVTFRCDPISEHNRLYWYRQTLGQGPEFLTYFQNEAQLEKSRLLSDRFSAERPKGSFSTLEIQRTEQGDSAMYLCASSFYTGGETQYFGPGTRLLVL.

This clonotype was seen repeatedly, ten times or more. The V call is TRBV30, the J call TRBJ2-7; TRBD1 is a possible D gene (6 bases). Trimming removed 3 bases from V and 0 bases from J, with 15 bases in between. Per germline, CDR1 GTSNPN and CDR2 SVGIG (reference sequence). This CDR3 contains 15 residues. This CDR3 is CAWRNRESFSYEQYF. Written as DNA, the CDR3 is TGTGCCTGGAGAAACAGGGAAAGCTTCTCCTACGAGCAGTACTTC.

The chain links TRBV5-5 to TRBJ2-2; 7 bases are a match to TRBD1. The CDR3 runs to 16 residues. Germline loops: CDR1 SGHKS, CDR2 YYEKEE (reference sequence). After removal of 3 bases from V and 3 bases from J, the junction contained 8 bases not matched to a gene. CDR3 in amino acids: CASSSSQGVDTGELFF. The CDR3 coding sequence is TGTGCCAGCAGCTCCTCCCAGGGGGTCGACACCGGGGAGCTGTTTTTT.

This sequence joins TRBV12-3 or TRBV12-4 and TRBJ2-3; tentatively, D is TRBD1 or TRBD2 (5 bases each). CDR3 length: 15 residues. The V gene lost 3 bases and the J gene lost 1 base, with 11 bases spanning the gap. The CDR3 DNA reads TGTGCCAGCAGTTTTAGGGGACGAGGCACAGATACGCAGTATTTT. This encodes CASSFRGRGTDTQYF.

At least ten counts were recorded for this clonotype. The chain carries TRBV12-3 or TRBV12-4 and TRBJ2-7; 9 nucleotides line up with TRBD2. The CDR3 length is 14 residues. V shed 8 bases and J 6 bases; nucleotides not matched to a gene: 11. CDR3 sequence (DNA): TGTGCCAGCGCCGGGGCTAGCGGGATCCCCGAGCAGTACTTC. This gives the protein CASAGASGIPEQYF.

This clonotype was detected ten times or more. The V call is TRBV20-1, the J call TRBJ1-2, with 7 bases matching TRBD1. Germline CDR1 and CDR2: DFQATT and SNEGSKA (reference sequence). V shed 6 bases, J shed 3 bases, and the junction held 10 bases outside the gene matches. CDR3 length equals 14 residues. The CDR3: CSAEKGANDYGYTF. CDR3 in DNA: TGCAGTGCCGAAAAGGGGGCGAATGACTATGGCTACACCTTC.

Worth noting for this clonotype: This may come from a read error, since a much larger clone is one base off. This chain links TRBV27 with TRBJ1-6, with 10 bases fitting TRBD1. The V and J ends lost 4 bases and 9 bases, in that order; junction bases with no gene match: 6. CDR3 size: 15 residues. CDR1 is MNHEY and CDR2 is SMNVEV in the germline V gene (reference sequence). The CDR3 here is CASSSLGTGVSPLHF. Here the CDR3 DNA reads TGTGCCAGCAGTTCATTAGGGACAGGGGTTTCACCCCTCCACTTT.

This clonotype was seen at least ten times. J is TRBJ2-2 and V is TRBV9; D not certain. V was trimmed by 4 bases and J by 10 bases, leaving 14 bases between them. CDR1 and CDR2 from the germline V gene are SGDLS and YYNGEE. The length of the CDR3 is 13 residues. The CDR3 DNA reads as TGTGCCAGCAGCACCCCCCCCTCGTCGGAGCTGTTTTTT. Residues: CASSTPPSSELFF.

This clonotype was found many times. This rearrangement joins TRBV10-3 to TRBJ1-1; a weak D match, TRBD1 (5 bases). This CDR3 has 14 residues. V dropped 5 bases and J dropped 4 bases, with 14 bases sitting between them. Germline CDR1 reads ENHRY; CDR2 reads SYGVKD. CDR3 protein: CAISSGQTGTEAFF. The CDR3 DNA sequence: TGTGCCATCAGTTCAGGACAAACCGGCACTGAAGCTTTCTTT.